This TCR beta chain was profiled in a study of identical twins. CDR1 MNHEY and CDR2 SMNVEV come from the germline V gene (reference sequence). V gave up 7 bases and J gave up 0 bases, with 16 bases separating them. This CDR3 region has 15 residues. Template switching, a step in the protocol, added a universal primer site, and cDNA carried unique molecular identifiers. TCRdb itself ran the 5' RACE reads through MiXCR, one entry per CDR3 protein. This table has a few hundred thousand distinct CDR3 sequences, about 8.9% appearing once. Study outcomes and limitations: Analyses of zero insertions could, in part, be confounded by invariant MAIT and iNKT cells.

The donors were all healthy and Caucasian. This clonotype was detected only a few times. Its cognate antigen is unknown. In addition, the sample was reused for a study of yellow fever vaccine responses in identical twins.

The receptor comes from a woman aged 18-30 years in good health. The chain carries TRBV27 and TRBJ2-7, with D possibly being TRBD1 (6 bases). The specimen sequenced was CD8+ T cells sorted from blood. Here the CDR3 DNA reads TGTGCCAGCACCAAGGCAGGGGTCAACTCCTACGAGCAGTACTTC. It encodes CASTKAGVNSYEQYF.